This TCR beta chain was profiled in a study of cytomegalovirus exposure and HLA in healthy donors. Regarding this clone: Its antigen is not identified.

The CDR3 extends over 12 amino acids. V lost 1 base to trimming and J lost 6 bases, with 4 bases between them. Looked up from germline, CDR1 is LNHDA and CDR2 is SQIVND (reference sequence). Vbeta (60) and Jbeta (13) primers were used in the PCR. Profiling relied on immunoSEQ multiplex PCR, and the TCRdb table lists in-frame clones only, not all of them. The sample shows 150,000 to 200,000 clones, about three quarters of them seen only once. Study outcomes and limitations: Association of a missense DCLRE1C variant with TCR beta V- and J-gene trimming was reported in a later analysis.

Material for sequencing was PBMCs. The TCR was taken from a woman in her twenties or thirties in good health and CMV-seronegative. The rearrangement uses TRBV19 and TRBJ1-5; no firm D call. The CDR3 spells CASSIGAQPQHF. Written as DNA, the CDR3 is TGTGCCAGTAGTATAGGAGCTCAGCCCCAGCATTTT.